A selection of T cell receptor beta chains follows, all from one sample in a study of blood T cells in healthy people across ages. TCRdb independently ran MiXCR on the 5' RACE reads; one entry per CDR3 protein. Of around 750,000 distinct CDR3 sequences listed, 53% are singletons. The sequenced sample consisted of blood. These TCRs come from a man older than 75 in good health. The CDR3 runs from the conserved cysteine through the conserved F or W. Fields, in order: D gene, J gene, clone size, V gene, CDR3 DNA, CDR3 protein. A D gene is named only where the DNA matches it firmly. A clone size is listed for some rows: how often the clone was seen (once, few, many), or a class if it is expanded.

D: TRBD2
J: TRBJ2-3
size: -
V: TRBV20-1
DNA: TGCAGTGCTAGAGTGGGGACTAGCGGCGCAGATACGCAGTATTTT
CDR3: CSARVGTSGADTQYF

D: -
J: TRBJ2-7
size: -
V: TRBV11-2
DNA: TGTGCCAGCAGCTTACCGGCGGGATTGACCTACGAGCAGTACTTC
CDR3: CASSLPAGLTYEQYF

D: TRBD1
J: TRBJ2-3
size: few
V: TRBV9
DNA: TGTGCCAGCAGCTTGTGGACAGGCACGCAGTATTTT
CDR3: CASSLWTGTQYF

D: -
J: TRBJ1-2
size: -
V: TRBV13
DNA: TGTGCCAGCAGCTTAGAGGGGTCAGGCTATGGCTACACCTTC
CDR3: CASSLEGSGYGYTF

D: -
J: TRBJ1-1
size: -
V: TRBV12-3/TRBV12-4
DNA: TGTGCCAGCAGGTACGACACTGAAGCTTTCTTT
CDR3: CASRYDTEAFF

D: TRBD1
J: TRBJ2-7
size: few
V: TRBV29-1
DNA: TGCAGCGTTGGATCGGCGGGGACAGGGGGCGCGATCAAGCAGTACTTC
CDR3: CSVGSAGTGGAIKQYF

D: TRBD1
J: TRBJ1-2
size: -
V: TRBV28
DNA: TGTGCCAGCAGTCCCCCGGGACAGGGGGTTTCTCTCTATGGCTACACCTTC
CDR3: CASSPPGQGVSLYGYTF

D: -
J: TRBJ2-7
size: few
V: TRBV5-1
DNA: TGCGCCAGCAGCTTTGACGGGCCCTACGAGCAGTACTTC
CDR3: CASSFDGPYEQYF

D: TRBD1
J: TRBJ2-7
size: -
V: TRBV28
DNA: TGTGCCAGCAAATTCAGGGGGCGCGACGAGCAGTACTTC
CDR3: CASKFRGRDEQYF

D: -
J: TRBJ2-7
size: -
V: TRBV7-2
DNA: TGTGCCAGCAGTCCCGACTATACCTACGAGCAGTACTTC
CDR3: CASSPDYTYEQYF

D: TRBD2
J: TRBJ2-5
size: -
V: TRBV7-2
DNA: TGTGCCAGCAGCCCGGCGGGGACTACGGTCGGGAAGACCCAGTACTTC
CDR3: CASSPAGTTVGKTQYF